This T cell receptor (beta chain) is drawn from a study of T cells in Graves' hyperthyroidism and ophthalmopathy. TCR beta CDR3 regions were amplified from RNA transcripts. First-round RT-PCR with HTBI primers amplified the TCR CDR3 region. TCRdb reprocessed the multiplex PCR reads via MiXCR and lists one record per CDR3 protein. The top ten hold approximately 3.8% of the sample, which has some 620,000 distinct CDR3 sequences, roughly 17% seen once. Study-wide results and caveats: Model output signaled ophthalmopathy a median around 6.9 months ahead of onset.

Hyperthyroidism in the patients, aged 18 to 65, was newly diagnosed and under 2 months in duration. Comments on this clonotype: Its target is not known.

The CDR3 is made up of 14 amino acids. Germline values: CDR1 MNHEY, CDR2 SMNVEV (reference sequence). With 6 bases removed from V and 2 bases from J, the gap between germline ends came to 14 bases. The sequencing input was blood. The sequence was obtained from a woman younger than 45 with Graves' hyperthyroidism. The chain joins TRBV27 to TRBJ2-7, with unresolved D. CDR3 in amino acids: CASSPRSLPYEQYF. The CDR3 DNA follows: TGTGCCAGCAGCCCCCGGTCCCTCCCCTACGAGCAGTACTTC.